The rows below give T cell receptor beta chains drawn from one sample of a study of T cell responses to AZD1222 COVID-19 vaccine. Here immunoSEQ multiplex PCR was the method, and the copy in TCRdb shows in-frame clones only, minus some. This sample has roughly 190,000 clones, with roughly 92% found just once. The source material was peripheral blood, sampled 28 days after the second dose of the MenACWY control vaccine. These receptor sequences come from an adult who received the MenACWY meningococcal vaccine as a control. CDR3s include the opening cysteine and the closing phenylalanine or tryptophan.

TRBV15	CATSTRTNIQYF
TRBV19	CASSPGGLTYGYTF
TRBV5-1	CASSLLQGAGSGYTF
TRBV14	CASRGGISYEQYF
TRBV27	CASSFGGTAVEAFF
TRBV5-5	CASSLSLRLGDEQFF
TRBV2	CASSEQTKNSPLHF
TRBV2	CASNSLADTQYF
TRBV27	CASRTSGGTYNEQFF
TRBV7-3	CASSVGQGVPTNEKLFF
TRBV28	CASSATSGITGELFF
TRBV6-5	CASRPPRAGDTQYF
TRBV29-1	CSVWDRVDYEQYF
TRBV28	CASSLQGRSNQPQHF